The rows below give T cell receptor beta chains drawn from one sample of a study of T cells in localized non-small cell lung cancer. This table comes from immunoSEQ multiplex PCR, and its TCRdb copy is limited to in-frame clones, with some not included. The table shows over 15,000 clones, with approximately 91% occurring only once. The sample in question was peripheral blood, obtained before any cancer treatment. The source is a woman aged 35-70 years with stage I lung adenocarcinoma. The CDR3 runs from the conserved cysteine through the conserved F or W. Each record gives: D gene, V gene, clone size, J gene, CDR3 protein, CDR3 DNA. D genes are given only for firm matches. Size values are once, few and many counts, or a class for expanded clones, and some rows have none.

D gene: .; V gene: TRBV6-5; clone size: .; J gene: TRBJ1-6; CDR3 protein: CASSYSDNNSPLHF; CDR3 DNA: TGTGCCAGCAGTTATTCCGATAATAATTCACCCCTCCACTTT
D gene: .; V gene: TRBV4-3; clone size: .; J gene: TRBJ1-5; CDR3 protein: CASSQDGLSNQPQHF; CDR3 DNA: TGCGCCAGCAGCCAAGACGGGTTGAGCAATCAGCCCCAGCATTTT
D gene: TRBD2; V gene: TRBV4-3; clone size: .; J gene: TRBJ2-3; CDR3 protein: CASSQEASGGLDTQYF; CDR3 DNA: TGCGCCAGCAGCCAAGAGGCTAGCGGGGGGCTCGATACGCAGTATTTT
D gene: TRBD2; V gene: TRBV2; clone size: .; J gene: TRBJ2-1; CDR3 protein: CASTGLWAGGQREQFF; CDR3 DNA: TGTGCCAGCACGGGATTGTGGGCGGGGGGCCAACGGGAGCAGTTCTTC
D gene: TRBD1; V gene: TRBV6-1; clone size: .; J gene: TRBJ1-1; CDR3 protein: CASSALPGQGNTEAFF; CDR3 DNA: TGTGCCAGCAGTGCACTTCCGGGACAGGGGAACACTGAAGCTTTCTTT
D gene: TRBD1; V gene: TRBV5-6; clone size: .; J gene: TRBJ1-4; CDR3 protein: CASSDGWTGHEKLFF; CDR3 DNA: TGTGCCAGCAGCGACGGCTGGACAGGGCATGAAAAACTGTTTTTT
D gene: .; V gene: TRBV28; clone size: .; J gene: TRBJ2-7; CDR3 protein: CASSFSAGIGQYF; CDR3 DNA: TGTGCCAGCAGTTTCAGTGCGGGAATCGGGCAGTACTTC
D gene: .; V gene: TRBV11-2; clone size: .; J gene: TRBJ1-3; CDR3 protein: CASSPRSGDGNTIYF; CDR3 DNA: TGTGCCAGCAGCCCTCGTTCGGGGGATGGAAACACCATATATTTT
D gene: .; V gene: TRBV25-1; clone size: .; J gene: TRBJ2-7; CDR3 protein: CASSAGGYEQYF; CDR3 DNA: TGTGCCAGCAGTGCCGGGGGCTACGAGCAGTACTTC
D gene: TRBD1; V gene: TRBV28; clone size: once; J gene: TRBJ2-2; CDR3 protein: CASRGRGQGENTGELFF; CDR3 DNA: TGTGCCAGCAGAGGACGGGGACAGGGCGAGAACACCGGGGAGCTGTTTTTT
D gene: .; V gene: TRBV12-1; clone size: .; J gene: TRBJ1-3; CDR3 protein: CASRLSRDDSFSGNTIYF; CDR3 DNA: TGTGCCAGCAGGCTTTCTCGGGACGACTCCTTCTCTGGAAACACCATATATTTT
D gene: .; V gene: TRBV6-5; clone size: .; J gene: TRBJ1-6; CDR3 protein: CASGTAAGSPLHF; CDR3 DNA: TGTGCCAGCGGTACAGCAGCAGGCTCACCCCTCCACTTT
D gene: .; V gene: TRBV12-2; clone size: .; J gene: TRBJ1-2; CDR3 protein: CASRLAKTVNYGYTF; CDR3 DNA: TGTGCAAGTCGCTTAGCCAAGACGGTTAACTATGGCTACACCTTC
D gene: TRBD2; V gene: TRBV7-2; clone size: .; J gene: TRBJ2-2; CDR3 protein: CASSLGGGSTGELFF; CDR3 DNA: TGTGCCAGCAGCTTAGGCGGGGGGAGCACCGGGGAGCTGTTTTTT
D gene: .; V gene: TRBV10-3; clone size: .; J gene: TRBJ1-4; CDR3 protein: CAISEGGGPNEKLFF; CDR3 DNA: TGTGCCATCAGTGAAGGGGGGGGGCCTAATGAAAAACTGTTTTTT
D gene: .; V gene: TRBV7-2; clone size: .; J gene: TRBJ2-7; CDR3 protein: CASSFSGGRTYEQYF; CDR3 DNA: TGTGCCAGCAGCTTCTCGGGCGGTAGGACCTACGAGCAGTACTTC
D gene: .; V gene: TRBV5-5; clone size: .; J gene: TRBJ2-5; CDR3 protein: CASSSLQLQETQYF; CDR3 DNA: TGTGCCAGCAGCTCGCTACAGCTACAAGAGACCCAGTACTTC
D gene: .; V gene: TRBV4-2; clone size: .; J gene: TRBJ1-1; CDR3 protein: CASSLNFNTEAFF; CDR3 DNA: TGTGCCAGCAGCCTGAATTTCAACACTGAAGCTTTCTTT
D gene: .; V gene: TRBV18; clone size: .; J gene: TRBJ2-3; CDR3 protein: CASSPLAGARTDTQYF; CDR3 DNA: TGTGCCAGCTCACCACTGGCGGGCGCTAGGACAGATACGCAGTATTTT
D gene: .; V gene: TRBV7-2; clone size: .; J gene: TRBJ2-5; CDR3 protein: CASSLDGAQETQYF; CDR3 DNA: TGTGCCAGCAGCTTGGACGGGGCCCAAGAGACCCAGTACTTC
D gene: TRBD2; V gene: TRBV2; clone size: .; J gene: TRBJ2-1; CDR3 protein: CASSPLAGGYNEQFF; CDR3 DNA: TGTGCCAGCAGCCCACTAGCGGGAGGGTACAATGAGCAGTTCTTC
D gene: .; V gene: TRBV10-3; clone size: .; J gene: TRBJ2-5; CDR3 protein: CAISETPRGQETQYF; CDR3 DNA: TGTGCCATCAGTGAGACCCCCCGAGGGCAAGAGACCCAGTACTTC
D gene: TRBD1; V gene: TRBV2; clone size: .; J gene: TRBJ1-5; CDR3 protein: CASSERDRNQPQHF; CDR3 DNA: TGTGCCAGCAGTGAACGGGACAGGAATCAGCCCCAGCATTTT
D gene: .; V gene: TRBV5-1; clone size: .; J gene: TRBJ2-1; CDR3 protein: CASSLEKHSEQFF; CDR3 DNA: TGCGCCAGCAGCTTGGAAAAGCATAGTGAGCAGTTCTTC
D gene: TRBD2; V gene: TRBV9; clone size: .; J gene: TRBJ2-7; CDR3 protein: CASSVEGLATEQYF; CDR3 DNA: TGTGCCAGCAGCGTAGAGGGACTAGCGACCGAGCAGTACTTC
D gene: .; V gene: TRBV6-4; clone size: .; J gene: TRBJ1-1; CDR3 protein: CASRGTRDTEAFF; CDR3 DNA: TGTGCCAGCAGGGGGACCAGGGACACTGAAGCTTTCTTT
D gene: TRBD1; V gene: TRBV19; clone size: .; J gene: TRBJ1-3; CDR3 protein: CASSPQGDGNTIYF; CDR3 DNA: TGTGCCAGTAGCCCACAGGGGGATGGAAACACCATATATTTT
D gene: .; V gene: TRBV11-3; clone size: .; J gene: TRBJ1-2; CDR3 protein: CASSGRDSAGGYTF; CDR3 DNA: TGTGCCAGCAGCGGGAGGGACTCGGCTGGTGGCTACACCTTC